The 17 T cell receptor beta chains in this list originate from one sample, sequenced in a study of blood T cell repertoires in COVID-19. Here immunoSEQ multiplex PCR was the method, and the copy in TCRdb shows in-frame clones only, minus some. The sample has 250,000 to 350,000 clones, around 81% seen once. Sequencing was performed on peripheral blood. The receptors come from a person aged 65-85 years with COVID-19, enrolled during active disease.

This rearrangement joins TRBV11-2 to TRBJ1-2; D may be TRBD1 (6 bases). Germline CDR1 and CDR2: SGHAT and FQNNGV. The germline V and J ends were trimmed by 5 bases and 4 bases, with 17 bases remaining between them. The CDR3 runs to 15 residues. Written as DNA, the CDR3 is TGTGCCAGCAGCAGACCGGGACATGCGAGCTATGGCTACACCTTC. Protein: CASSRPGHASYGYTF.

For the CDR3, the DNA is TGCGCCAGCAGCTTGTCACGGGGAGCAGATACGCAGTATTTT. Translated: CASSLSRGADTQYF. The gene calls are TRBV5-1 and TRBJ2-3; D possibly corresponds to TRBD2 (5 bases). The germline V and J ends were trimmed by 1 base and 4 bases, with 10 bases remaining between them. CDR3 length: 14 amino acids. In germline, CDR1 is SGHRS, CDR2 YFSETQ.

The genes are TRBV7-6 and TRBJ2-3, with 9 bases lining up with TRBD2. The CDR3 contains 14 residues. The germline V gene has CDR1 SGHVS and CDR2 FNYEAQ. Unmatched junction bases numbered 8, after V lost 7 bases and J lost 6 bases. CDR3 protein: CASKVAGVEDTQYF. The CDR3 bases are TGTGCCAGCAAAGTAGCGGGAGTTGAGGATACGCAGTATTTT.

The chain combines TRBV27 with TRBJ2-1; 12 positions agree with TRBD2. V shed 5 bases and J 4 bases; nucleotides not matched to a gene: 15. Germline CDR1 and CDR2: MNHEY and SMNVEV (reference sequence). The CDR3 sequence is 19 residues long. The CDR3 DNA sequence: TGTGCCAGCAGTCCCAACTCACTCGTCGGACTAGCGGGATACAATGAGCAGTTCTTC. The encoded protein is CASSPNSLVGLAGYNEQFF.

This CDR3 is CASFGTGGFNTEAFF. The DNA for the CDR3 is TGTGCCAGCTTTGGGACAGGGGGGTTCAACACTGAAGCTTTCTTT. The J gene is TRBJ1-1, the V gene TRBV28; 11 bases fit TRBD1. Germline lookup yields CDR1 MDHEN and CDR2 SYDVKM. V dropped 8 bases and J dropped 2; count of bases not matched to a gene: 7. The CDR3 is made up of 15 amino acids.

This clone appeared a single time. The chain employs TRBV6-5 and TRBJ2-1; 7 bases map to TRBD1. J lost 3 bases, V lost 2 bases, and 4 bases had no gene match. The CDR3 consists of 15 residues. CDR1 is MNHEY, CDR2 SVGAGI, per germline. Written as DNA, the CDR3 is TGTGCCAGCAGTTACGAGGGGACAGACTACAATGAGCAGTTCTTC. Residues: CASSYEGTDYNEQFF.

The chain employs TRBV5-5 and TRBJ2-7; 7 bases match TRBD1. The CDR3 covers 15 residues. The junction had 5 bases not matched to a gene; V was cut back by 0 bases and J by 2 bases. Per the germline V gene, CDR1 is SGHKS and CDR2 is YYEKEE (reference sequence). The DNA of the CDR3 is TGTGCCAGCAGCTTGGGGGGGACAGTCACCTACGAGCAGTACTTC. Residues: CASSLGGTVTYEQYF.

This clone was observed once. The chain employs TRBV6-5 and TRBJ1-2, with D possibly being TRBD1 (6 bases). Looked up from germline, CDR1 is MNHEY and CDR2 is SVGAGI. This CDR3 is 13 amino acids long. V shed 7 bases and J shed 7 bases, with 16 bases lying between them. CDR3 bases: TGTGCCAGCAATCCTGCGGGGGCGCGTGGCTACACCTTC. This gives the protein CASNPAGARGYTF.

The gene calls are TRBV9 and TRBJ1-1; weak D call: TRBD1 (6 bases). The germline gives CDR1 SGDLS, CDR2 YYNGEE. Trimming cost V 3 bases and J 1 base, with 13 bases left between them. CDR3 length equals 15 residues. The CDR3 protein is CASSAASTGNTEAFF. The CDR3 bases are TGTGCCAGCAGCGCCGCCTCGACAGGGAACACTGAAGCTTTCTTT.

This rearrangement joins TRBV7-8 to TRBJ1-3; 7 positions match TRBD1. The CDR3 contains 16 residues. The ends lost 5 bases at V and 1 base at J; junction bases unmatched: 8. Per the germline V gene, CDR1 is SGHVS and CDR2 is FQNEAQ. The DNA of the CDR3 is TGTGCCAGCAGCAAGGACAGGATTAGTTCTGGAAACACCATATATTTT. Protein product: CASSKDRISSGNTIYF.

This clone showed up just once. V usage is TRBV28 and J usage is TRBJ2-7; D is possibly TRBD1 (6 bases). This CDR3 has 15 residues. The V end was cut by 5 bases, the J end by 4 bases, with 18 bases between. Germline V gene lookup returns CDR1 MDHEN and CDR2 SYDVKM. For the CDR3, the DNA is TGTGCCAGCAGTACCCCTTCCGGGACAAATTACGAGCAGTACTTC. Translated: CASSTPSGTNYEQYF. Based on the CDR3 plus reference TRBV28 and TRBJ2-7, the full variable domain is DVKVTQSSRYLVKRTGEKVFLECVQDMDHENMFWYRQDPGLGLRLIYFSYDVKMKEKGDIPEGYSVSREKKERFSLILESASTNQTSMYLCASSTPSGTNYEQYFGPGTRLTVT.

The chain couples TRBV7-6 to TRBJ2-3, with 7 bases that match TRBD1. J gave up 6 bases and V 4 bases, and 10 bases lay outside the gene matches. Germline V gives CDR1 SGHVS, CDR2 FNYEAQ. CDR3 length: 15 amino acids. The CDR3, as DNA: TGTGCCAGCAGCTCCCAGGACAGGAGCCACGATACGCAGTATTTT. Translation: CASSSQDRSHDTQYF.

The CDR3 bases are TGCGCCAGCAGCCCGATACTAGCGGGAGGGCGCAATGAGCAGTTCTTC. It translates to CASSPILAGGRNEQFF. The chain employs TRBV5-1 and TRBJ2-1; 13 bases are shared with TRBD2. The V segment lost 4 bases and the J segment 6 bases; nucleotides outside the gene matches: 7. The CDR3 consists of 16 residues. CDR1 SGHRS and CDR2 YFSETQ come from the germline V gene.

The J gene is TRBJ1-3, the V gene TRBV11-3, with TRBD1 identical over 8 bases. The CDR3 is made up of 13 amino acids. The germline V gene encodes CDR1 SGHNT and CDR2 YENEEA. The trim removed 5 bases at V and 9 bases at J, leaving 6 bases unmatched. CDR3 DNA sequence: TGTGCCAGCAGCCCAGACAGGGGAGGCACCATATATTTT. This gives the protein CASSPDRGGTIYF.

CDR3 protein: CAISDPPLGGGILAKNIQYF. Here the CDR3 DNA reads TGTGCCATCAGTGACCCACCCCTTGGGGGGGGGATACTAGCCAAAAACATTCAGTACTTC. J is TRBJ2-4 and V is TRBV10-3; 7 bases are a match to TRBD2. Losses at the gene ends were 3 bases for V and 0 bases for J; bases not matched to a gene: 17. Germline CDR1 ENHRY, CDR2 SYGVKD. The CDR3 contains 20 residues.

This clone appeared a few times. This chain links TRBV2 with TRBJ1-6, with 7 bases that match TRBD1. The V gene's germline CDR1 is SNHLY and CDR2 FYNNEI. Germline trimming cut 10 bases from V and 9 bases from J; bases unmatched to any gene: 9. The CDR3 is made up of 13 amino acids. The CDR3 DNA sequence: TGTGCCATCCACAGGGGAGAGGGTTCACCCCTCCACTTT. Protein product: CAIHRGEGSPLHF.

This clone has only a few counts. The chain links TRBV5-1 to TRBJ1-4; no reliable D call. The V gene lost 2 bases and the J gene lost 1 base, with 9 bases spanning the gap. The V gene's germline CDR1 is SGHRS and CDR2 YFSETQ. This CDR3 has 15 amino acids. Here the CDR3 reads CASSFGGITNEKLFF. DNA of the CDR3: TGCGCCAGCAGCTTTGGAGGGATAACTAATGAAAAACTGTTTTTT.